Shown below are 11 T cell receptor beta chains from a single sample sequenced in a study of T cell clones after liver transplantation. The repertoire was sequenced with immunoSEQ multiplex PCR; TCRdb's copy has only in-frame clones and lacks some. Seen here are roughly 80,000 clones, 83% observed once, and the top ten hold roughly 3%. The source was CD4+ T cells from blood, collected at the 22-month timepoint. These receptors originate from a human patient who received a liver transplant. The graft donor may account for some of the T cells.

The CDR3 DNA reads TGTGCCAGCAGTTACCTCCGGGACAGGGGTACCGGGGAGCTGTTTTTT. Its translation: CASSYLRDRGTGELFF. V usage is TRBV6-5 and J usage is TRBJ2-2, with 10 bases lining up with TRBD1. The J segment lost 5 bases and the V segment lost 2 bases, leaving 5 bases of the junction unmatched. The CDR3 has 16 amino acids. CDR1 is MNHEY, CDR2 SVGAGI, per germline.

This clone occurred once. The V and J genes are TRBV27 and TRBJ2-1; TRBD2 matches at 8 bases. J gave up 3 bases and V 1 base, and 2 bases lay outside the gene matches. Germline V lookup: CDR1 MNHEY, CDR2 SMNVEV (reference sequence). The CDR3 covers 15 residues. Here the CDR3 DNA reads TGTGCCAGCAGTTTATGGGGGACTAGCTACAATGAGCAGTTCTTC. This gives the protein CASSLWGTSYNEQFF.

This chain links TRBV6-5 with TRBJ1-1; D may be TRBD1 (5 bases). The CDR3 loop spans 14 amino acids. Trimming removed 6 bases from V and 6 bases from J, with 17 bases in between. Germline V gene sequence: CDR1 MNHEY, CDR2 SVGAGI. CDR3 DNA sequence: TGTGCCAGCAGACCCGGGGGAGGGCGGGCTGAAGCTTTCTTT. Protein: CASRPGGGRAEAFF.

This clone was recorded only once. This sequence joins TRBV29-1 and TRBJ1-5; D is uncertain. CDR1 and CDR2 from the germline V gene are SQVTM and ANQGSEA. This CDR3 is built from 13 residues. With 4 bases removed from V and 0 bases from J, the gap between germline ends came to 7 bases. CDR3 nucleotides: TGCAGCGTTGGTGCGGCTAGCAATCAGCCCCAGCATTTT. This codes for CSVGAASNQPQHF.

The chain carries TRBV5-1 and TRBJ1-2; D gene uncertain. The CDR3 length is 15 residues. Germline V gives CDR1 SGHRS, CDR2 YFSETQ. V lost 4 bases and J lost 1, with 14 bases in between. This chain's CDR3 is CASSVGSQSNYGYTF. The CDR3 DNA is TGCGCCAGCAGCGTGGGTTCACAGAGTAACTATGGCTACACCTTC.

This chain links TRBV19 with TRBJ1-1, with TRBD1 as a possible D gene (6 bases). Germline lookup yields CDR1 LNHDA and CDR2 SQIVND (reference sequence). This CDR3 contains 14 residues. V lost 7 bases to trimming and J lost 2 bases, with 14 bases between them. CDR3 nucleotide sequence: TGTGCCAGTACCTTGGGGGGGGCAAACACTGAAGCTTTCTTT. Amino acid sequence: CASTLGGANTEAFF. The whole variable domain, filled in from reference TRBV19 and TRBJ1-1, reads DGGITQSPKYLFRKEGQNVTLSCEQNLNHDAMYWYRQDPGQGLRLIYYSQIVNDFQKGDIAEGYSVSREKKESFPLTVTSAQKNPTAFYLCASTLGGANTEAFFGQGTRLTVV.

The chain joins TRBV7-9 to TRBJ2-2; D is unresolved. This CDR3 comprises 14 residues. Germline V lookup: CDR1 SEHNR, CDR2 FQNEAQ (reference sequence). Between the trimmed V and J ends, which lost 1 base and 6 bases, there was a span of 9 bases. CDR3 sequence reads: CASSLGSDSGELFF. CDR3 DNA: TGTGCCAGCAGCTTAGGTTCGGATTCCGGGGAGCTGTTTTTT.

The rearrangement links TRBV5-6 to TRBJ2-2, with D hard to call. The CDR3 consists of 11 residues. V gave up 1 base and J gave up 7 bases, with 2 bases separating them. Per the germline V gene, CDR1 is SGHDT and CDR2 is YYEEEE. CDR3 sequence (DNA): TGTGCCAGCAGCTTGCACGGGGAGCTGTTTTTT. It translates to CASSLHGELFF.

This clone was observed a single time. The V and J genes are TRBV4-2 and TRBJ2-7; D possibly uses TRBD1 or TRBD2 (6 bases each). Trimming stripped 1 base from V and 1 base from J, with 11 bases between. Per the germline V gene, CDR1 is LGHNA and CDR2 is YNFKEQ. CDR3 size: 15 residues. The CDR3 loop reads CASSQAGAPSYEQYF. In DNA form, the CDR3 reads TGTGCCAGCAGCCAAGCGGGGGCACCTTCCTACGAGCAGTACTTC.

Points on this clone: This is likely a read error, given that the CDR3 carries no conserved phenylalanine or tryptophan at its end. The rearrangement links TRBV6-4 to TRBJ2-7, with a possible D match to TRBD2 (5 bases). The germline V gene encodes CDR1 MRHNA and CDR2 SNTAGT. The CDR3 extends over 14 amino acids. V dropped 5 bases and J dropped 2 bases, with 13 bases sitting between them. CDR3 DNA sequence: TGTGCCAGCAGTTACGGGAAAGCGGCCTACGAGCAGTACCTC. Protein sequence: CASSYGKAAYEQYL.

The V and J genes are TRBV29-1 and TRBJ2-5; TRBD1 aligns across 9 bases. The CDR3 has 12 amino acids. CDR1 is SQVTM, CDR2 ANQGSEA, per germline. Losses at the gene ends were 7 bases for V and 5 bases for J; bases not matched to a gene: 5. CDR3 in DNA: TGCAGCGCAGGGACAGGGCGGGAGACCCAGTACTTC. It codes for CSAGTGRETQYF.